This TCR beta chain was recorded in a study of T cell changes during pregnancy in multiple sclerosis (dated by TCRdb to between 2018 and 2021). Describing the broader study: In women with multiple sclerosis, the researchers looked at how the T cell repertoire shifted as pregnancy progressed.

In the case of this clone: The antigen it recognizes is unknown. Base qualities are not provided; no much larger clone lies one nucleotide away.

V has 4 bases trimmed and J has 4 bases trimmed; junction bases matching no gene number 10. Inclusive of the bounding cysteine and phenylalanine, the CDR3 is 16 residues long. Just the 48-base CDR3 DNA is kept, in frame starting at base 1. CDR1 and CDR2 were assigned from the germline V gene as SGHVS and FQNEAQ. Receptor libraries were prepared by the immunoSEQ multiplex PCR assay. TCRdb obtained this table from immuneACCESS and retained in-frame rearrangements with V and J assigned. These tables miss some clones; where compared with another copy, unresolved V genes account for less than half of the shortfall, and the remainder is unexplained. The table for this sample lists fewer than 60,000 clones; roughly 93% of them were counted only once. The top ten hold 1.3% of the sample.

The sequencing here drew on peripheral blood, taken in the second trimester of pregnancy. This clonotype was obtained from a female donor with multiple sclerosis, enrolled in a pregnancy study. The V and J segments used are TRBV7-8 and TRBJ1-5; 7 central nucleotides agree with TRBD1. The DNA sequence is given as TGTGCCAGCAGCTCCAACAGGGGCACGGGGAATCAGCCCCAGCATTTT. It encodes CASSSNRGTGNQPQHF. Supplemented by the reference TRBV7-8 and TRBJ1-5 proteins around the CDR3, the complete variable domain is GAGVSQSPRYKVAKRGQDVALRCDPISGHVSLFWYQQALGQGPEFLTYFQNEAQLDKSGLPSDRFFAERPEGSVSTLKIQRTQQEDSAVYLCASSSNRGTGNQPQHFGDGTRLSIL.